A single T cell receptor beta chain is shown here with its context. This clone's antigen is unknown. Nothing much larger sits one base from this clone, and base qualities are not available. This sample was taken from a study of cytomegalovirus exposure and HLA in healthy donors (dated by TCRdb to about 2017). Study-level background: According to an earlier analysis of 587 of the donors, 200 million or so T cells yielded 95 million to 140 million unique TCR beta sequences and about 300 Gb of sequence data. In addition to the first cohort of 666 subjects, a separate validation cohort of 120 different subjects was used. The number of donors typed differed by locus, with 629-630 for A, B, C, DRB1 and DQB1, 522 for DQA1, over 600 for DPA1, and approximately 470 for DPB1. Across roughly 420 genotyped donors of the cohort, an average of about 240,000 unique TCR beta nucleotide sequences per donor were sequenced, and approximately 19% of those sequences were non-productive. Every repertoire in the discovery cohort had been generated on one and the same sequencing platform. A few DR-DQ haplotypes were treated as single units for association and clustering because of strong linkage in the cohort. To predict cytomegalovirus infection status, the study combined high-throughput TCR immunosequencing, statistical association of individual TCRs with disease status, and machine learning. Alongside the repertoire data, information on donor age, sex, ethnicity and CMV serostatus was compiled. An early release covering roughly 640 HLA-typed donors comprised about 300 gigabases of sequencing data and around 80 million unique TCR sequences. To study patterns of TCR occurrence, a later analysis re-analyzed previously published TCR beta repertoires from 666 donors and added high-resolution HLA genotyping. Genome-wide SNP genotypes for about 65% of the 666 donors were used in a later genetic analysis, which treated that subset as a discovery cohort. The genetic ancestry cluster associated with self-reported Caucasian donors included about 81% of the approximately 410 genotyped donors. An earlier analysis of 587 of the donors used high-throughput TCR beta sequencing to judge whether each TCR beta V gene segment behaved as functional or pseudogenic. The study used immunosequencing to profile the T cell repertoires of approximately 630 subjects and linked those repertoires to cytomegalovirus serostatus. Class I and class II HLA loci were covered by the typing at four-digit resolution. In the later analysis, no new phenotypic data were used to find candidate immune exposures; instead, reliance was placed on TCR beta sequences and their occurrence across donors. The study aimed to test whether cataloging public T cell receptors could reveal signatures of past pathogen exposure.

Here is what the overall study found, with its caveats: HLA typing was unavailable for some donors at each locus, so association tests used only the typed subset. Three of the identified cytomegalovirus-associated TCR beta chains were confirmed in vitro to be specific for cytomegalovirus antigens. A cluster of highly shared sequence variants was judged likely to be a technical artifact of the sequencing pipeline. In a later analysis, most CMV-associated TCR beta chains were found to appear HLA-restricted, with HLA associations seemingly driven largely by CMV exposure. Broadly in line with IMGT annotations, most TCR beta V segments showed up in productive rearrangements about 87% or about 30% of the time in an earlier analysis of about 500 of the donors. Assigning TCR associations to individual alleles was difficult when HLA alleles, especially DR and DQ, strongly co-occurred. The cohort was sequenced for TCR beta chains only, and without alpha or paired-chain data the features that could be detected were limited. Linkage disequilibrium might explain the correlated functional status among segregating V segments, but an unknown experimental factor could not be ruled out. An association between a missense DCLRE1C variant and V-gene and J-gene trimming of TCR beta chains was found in a later genetic analysis and replicated in an independent cohort. A later analysis reported that several top co-occurrence clusters appeared linked to parvovirus B19, influenza, CMV and Epstein-Barr virus. Some IMGT-functional V segments, including TRBV6-2 and TRBV6-3, could not be told apart with the 87-base-pair reads, so those segments were excluded. In a later analysis, HLA-associated TCR beta chains showed more clonal expansion and lower generation probabilities than non-associated chains that were equally common. It was suggested by the authors that the approach could potentially be generalized to other disease states and immunological phenotypes. The classifier was reported to diagnose cytomegalovirus status with high specificity and sensitivity in both the original cohort and the validation cohort. According to a later genetic analysis, donors in an Asian-associated ancestry cluster had fewer N-insertions in productive TCRs than the approximately 650-donor mean. In the study, approximately 160 TCR beta chains were listed as associated with cytomegalovirus. A later analysis associated 16,951 TCR beta sequences with specific HLA alleles at a false discovery rate of 0.05. In a later analysis, the rate of TCR association differed among HLA loci, with DRB1 alleles having the most associated TCRs and HLA-C alleles having the fewest. A further reported finding was that TCR beta sequences accurately predicted the HLA-A and HLA-B alleles for most subjects in the first cohort. Roughly uniform sequencing depth across donors was assumed in presence/absence analyses, although this assumption may not hold. Most TCR sequences were observed very rarely across donors, whereas some public TCRs were present in many individuals. Because counts were too low, 15 to 20 rarely observed V segments, including chromosome 9 orphons, were excluded from the earlier analysis of around 640 of the donors. Immune exposure information for the cohort was limited to CMV serostatus.

CDR1 and CDR2 (MNHEY, SMNVEV) derive from the germline V gene (reference sequence). Germline trimming: 5 bases from V, 3 bases from J; junction bases outside gene matches: 5. The CDR3 starts with the cysteine, ends with the phenylalanine, and has 15 residues. Just the 45-base CDR3 DNA is kept, in frame starting at base 1. The cohort consisted of 666 healthy bone marrow donors. At the time of sampling, every cohort member was nominally healthy, though immune exposures that went unrecorded were likely present. Of the 600 or so cohort members, about 290 had a positive CMV serostatus and about 360 had a negative one, while no CMV serostatus was recorded for the donor. Each donor provided a peripheral blood sample, and peripheral blood mononuclear cells were used for TCR beta sequencing. Genomic DNA was extracted from the blood cell samples with the Qiagen DNeasy Blood Extraction Kit. The library was obtained by the immunoSEQ multiplex PCR assay. A mixture of 60 forward primers for TCR Vbeta segments and 13 reverse primers for TCR Jbeta segments was used in the multiplex PCR. Amplification of the CDR3 region of rearranged TCR beta genes was performed with a multiplex PCR assay on genomic DNA. On the Illumina HiSeq System, the amplified TCR beta libraries were sequenced as 87-base-pair reads. The study's own analysis went as follows. A later analysis tallied some 79 million unique TCR beta chains across the 610 or so repertoires, and some 10 million of those chains were shared by two or more donors. A nearest-neighbor algorithm error-corrected the raw reads and collapsed the reads into unique sequences, merging closely related sequences to remove PCR and sequencing errors. CDR3 sequences were aligned to IMGT reference sequences to assign V, D and J gene segments. For a sequence to be retained, a match of at least six nucleotides to both a V gene segment and a J gene segment was required. Rearrangements were called productive when the CDR3 lacked stop codons and stayed in frame with V and J; all others were non-productive. Following IMGT convention, CDR3 was defined as the stretch from the second conserved V-encoded cysteine up to the conserved J-encoded phenylalanine. The earlier analysis of about 500 of the donors excluded sequences that lacked an unambiguous match to a single V gene segment. In an earlier analysis of approximately 590 of the donors, V segments were called functional above 56.7% productive rearrangements and were called segregating when the between-donor standard deviation exceeded 5%. A statistical classification framework was developed to diagnose cytomegalovirus status using the catalog of TCR beta chain sequences. In a later analysis, V and J genes were assigned by comparing TCR nucleotide sequences against IMGT/GENE-DB human TR gene sequences. In a later analysis, CDR3 sequences and most-parsimonious VDJ recombination scenarios were assigned using the TCRdist pipeline. A later analysis defined each TCR beta chain by its CDR3 amino acid sequence plus V-gene family, and excluded reads lacking a unique V-gene family. As a way to deal with suspected cross-contamination and a sequencing artifact, a later analysis dropped over 550 nucleotide sequences that were highly shared and had low generation probability. In a later analysis, a clonal expansion index for each public chain was calculated from normalized within-repertoire ranks of inferred template counts. In a later analysis, generation probabilities were computed with a VDJ recombination model fitted to out-of-frame rearrangements, and the resulting probabilities were checked against IGoR. In a later analysis, hypergeometric tests were used to score TCR-TCR, TCR-HLA and TCR-CMV co-occurrence, with a repertoire-size bias correction applied to TCR pairs. In a later analysis, false discovery rates were estimated by permuting HLA or CMV assignments 20 times. A later analysis grouped co-occurring TCRs with DBSCAN, adding TCRdist sequence similarity when clustering within HLA-allele-positive subsets. For co-occurrence clustering, repertoires with fewer than 30,000 or more than 120,000 public chains were excluded, along with 4 to 6 repertoires with anomalous nucleotide sharing. TCRdb obtained this table from immuneACCESS and retained in-frame rearrangements with V and J assigned. These tables miss some clones; where compared with another copy, unresolved V genes account for less than half of the shortfall, and the remainder is unexplained. V and J calls and clone size are those listed in that table; D and trimming were worked out from the DNA. The sample table records about 140,000 clones; 66% of these occur just once. Clones ranked in the top ten supply around 1.6% of the sample.

The rearranged segments are TRBV27 and TRBJ1-5; 9 central bases correspond to TRBD1. The TCR comes from a human donor in good health. Sequenced material: PBMCs. Here the CDR3 is given as CASSPGTGNNQPQHF. The nucleotides are TGTGCCAGCAGTCCCGGGACAGGGAACAATCAGCCCCAGCATTTT.